One sample yielded the 20 T cell receptor beta chains listed below, sequenced in a study of cytomegalovirus exposure and HLA in healthy donors. Produced via immunoSEQ multiplex PCR; TCRdb's table is partial and in-frame only. This sample has 100,000 or so clones, with about 86% found just once. The sequencing sample was made of PBMCs. Receptor source: a woman between 18 and 29 years old in good health and CMV-seropositive.

The chain joins TRBV9 to TRBJ2-7; D remains unclear. Germline CDR1 reads SGDLS; CDR2 reads YYNGEE. V was pared by 3 bases and J by 7 bases, with 11 bases between. This CDR3 has 12 residues. The CDR3 bases are TGTGCCAGCAGCGCAAGGTTCGGGGAGCAGTACTTC. This gives the protein CASSARFGEQYF. Using reference TRBV9 and TRBJ2-7 for the parts outside the CDR3, the full variable domain is DSGVTQTPKHLITATGQRVTLRCSPRSGDLSVYWYQQSLDQGLQFLIQYYNGEERAKGNILERFSAQQFPDLHSELNLSSLELGDSALYFCASSARFGEQYFGPGTRLTVT.

This chain uses TRBV6-5 with TRBJ2-1, with D maybe TRBD2 (7 bases). The CDR3 sequence is 15 residues long. CDR1 is MNHEY, CDR2 SVGAGI, per germline. V was shortened by 7 bases and J by 8 bases, with 21 bases between the two germline ends. DNA of the CDR3: TGTGCCAGCACCCTCATTAAGATAGGGGGGGATGAGCAGTTCTTC. Its protein is CASTLIKIGGDEQFF.

The chain employs TRBV2 and TRBJ1-1; 9 bases are shared with TRBD1. Per the germline V gene, CDR1 is SNHLY and CDR2 is FYNNEI. This CDR3 contains 16 residues. V shed 5 bases, J shed 0 bases, and the junction held 7 bases outside the gene matches. As DNA, the CDR3 is TGTGCCAGCAGTCGGTCCAGGACAGGGGTGAACACTGAAGCTTTCTTT. Its protein is CASSRSRTGVNTEAFF.

This chain connects TRBV7-3 to TRBJ1-3, with D possibly being TRBD1 (5 bases). This CDR3 comprises 14 residues. Germline loops: CDR1 SGHTA, CDR2 FQGTGA. The V gene lost 5 bases and the J gene lost 4 bases, with 12 bases spanning the gap. The CDR3 nucleotides read TGTGCCAGCAGCGCAGGGCTAGGAGGAAACACCATATATTTT. This translates into CASSAGLGGNTIYF.

The rearrangement uses TRBV6-1 and TRBJ2-5; tentative D call: TRBD2 (7 bases). Germline CDR1 reads MNHNS; CDR2 reads SASEGT. V lost 7 bases and J 1 base, leaving 16 bases between the germline ends. The CDR3 covers 15 residues. CDR3 sequence (DNA): TGTGCCAGCACTCAACTCCGGGGGGCCCAAGAGACCCAGTACTTC. Translation gives CASTQLRGAQETQYF.

This chain links TRBV30 with TRBJ2-1; TRBD1 is a possible D gene (6 bases). The germline V gene has CDR1 GTSNPN and CDR2 SVGIG (reference sequence). The V end was cut by 3 bases, the J end by 9 bases, with 12 bases between. The length of the CDR3 is 12 residues. This chain's CDR3 is CAWSQGLGEQFF. In DNA form, the CDR3 reads TGTGCCTGGAGCCAGGGGTTGGGTGAGCAGTTCTTC. Combining the CDR3 with reference TRBV30 and TRBJ2-1 gives the whole variable domain SQTIHQWPATLVQPVGSPLSLECTVEGTSNPNLYWYRQAAGRGLQLLFYSVGIGQISSEVPQNLSASRPQDRQFILSSKKLLLSDSGFYLCAWSQGLGEQFFGPGTRLTVL.

The V and J genes are TRBV28 and TRBJ1-5; D unclear. Germline CDR1 is MDHEN and CDR2 is SYDVKM. Trimming shortened V by 2 bases and J by 0 bases, and 8 bases separated the two germline ends. There are 15 residues in the CDR3. CDR3 coding DNA: TGTGCCAGCAGTTTACAGGTATATAGCAATCAGCCCCAGCATTTT. Encoded protein: CASSLQVYSNQPQHF.

The chain recombines TRBV5-4 with TRBJ1-2; D not certain. V lost 9 bases, J lost 3 bases, and 3 bases lay in between. The germline gives CDR1 SGHNT, CDR2 YYREEE (reference sequence). This CDR3 is 9 amino acids long. The CDR3 protein is CATDYGYTF. CDR3 DNA: TGTGCCACTGACTATGGCTACACCTTC.

The rearrangement uses TRBV19 and TRBJ1-3; the D is unclear. The germline V gene has CDR1 LNHDA and CDR2 SQIVND (reference sequence). V lost 8 bases, J lost 1 base, and 12 bases lay in between. The CDR3 loop spans 14 amino acids. The CDR3 DNA reads TGTGCCAGTGCGACGGGGATATCTGGAAACACCATATATTTT. Protein: CASATGISGNTIYF.

This clone was counted a few times. This chain links TRBV7-8 with TRBJ1-1; 11 nucleotides line up with TRBD1. This CDR3 comprises 19 residues. J lost 1 base, V lost 2 bases, and 12 bases had no gene match. In germline, CDR1 is SGHVS, CDR2 FQNEAQ. The CDR3 spells CASSLLSGTGGRGNTEAFF. CDR3 bases: TGTGCCAGCAGCTTACTTTCCGGGACAGGGGGTAGAGGGAACACTGAAGCTTTCTTT.

The chain couples TRBV15 to TRBJ1-5, with no clear D. V lost 2 bases and J lost 0, with 5 bases in between. The germline gives CDR1 LNHNV, CDR2 YYDKDF (reference sequence). CDR3 size: 14 residues. CDR3 bases: TGTGCCACCAGCAGAACAGATAGCAATCAGCCCCAGCATTTT. It codes for CATSRTDSNQPQHF. Full variable domain (outside the CDR3, taken from reference TRBV15 and TRBJ1-5): DAMVIQNPRYQVTQFGKPVTLSCSQTLNHNVMYWYQQKSSQAPKLLFHYYDKDFNNEADTPDNFQSRRPNTSFCFLDIRSPGLGDTAMYLCATSRTDSNQPQHFGDGTRLSIL.

V is TRBV19 and J is TRBJ2-5; possibly TRBD1 for D (5 bases). The CDR3 has 14 residues. CDR1 and CDR2 (germline): LNHDA, SQIVND (reference sequence). V was trimmed by 7 bases and J by 4 bases, leaving 16 bases between them. The CDR3 spells CASKSRGSLETQYF. The CDR3 DNA follows: TGTGCCAGTAAATCTAGGGGATCTCTAGAGACCCAGTACTTC.

V is TRBV28 and J is TRBJ2-7; no reliable D call. The CDR3 consists of 12 residues. Per germline, CDR1 MDHEN and CDR2 SYDVKM. Trimming took off 6 bases at V and 3 bases at J, with 9 bases between the two ends. CDR3 region: CASSLALYEQYF. The CDR3 DNA sequence: TGTGCCAGCAGCTTGGCCCTCTACGAGCAGTACTTC.

This clone was observed a few times. V gene TRBV28 combines with J gene TRBJ1-2, with 9 bases lining up with TRBD1. Trimming removed 5 bases from V and 4 bases from J; junction bases left unmatched: 11. The CDR3 is 16 amino acids. The germline CDR1 and CDR2 sequences are MDHEN and SYDVKM. CDR3 sequence: CASSPITGGRLYGYTF. The CDR3 DNA reads as TGTGCCAGCAGTCCTATCACAGGGGGCAGACTCTATGGCTACACCTTC.

V and J are TRBV7-6 and TRBJ1-5; weak D call: TRBD1 (5 bases). Between the trimmed V and J ends, which lost 0 bases and 3 bases, there was a span of 9 bases. This CDR3 is built from 15 residues. The V gene's germline CDR1 is SGHVS and CDR2 FNYEAQ. The DNA for the CDR3 is TGTGCCAGCAGCTTAGCGGGAGGGGACAATCAGCCCCAGCATTTT. Amino acid sequence: CASSLAGGDNQPQHF.

The chain couples TRBV12-5 to TRBJ1-5; 8 bases map to TRBD1. Germline V gives CDR1 LGHNT, CDR2 FRNRAP. The trim removed 5 bases at V and 3 bases at J, leaving 6 bases unmatched. CDR3 length: 15 amino acids. The CDR3 DNA follows: TGTGCTAGTGGTCCCGGGACAGGTATCAATCAGCCCCAGCATTTT. Its protein is CASGPGTGINQPQHF.

CDR3 DNA sequence: TGTGCCAGTAGTACCCAGGGGAACACTGAAGCTTTCTTT. Amino acids: CASSTQGNTEAFF. This rearrangement joins TRBV19 to TRBJ1-1, with D possibly matching TRBD1 (5 bases). The CDR3 has 13 residues. Germline V gene data show CDR1 as LNHDA and CDR2 as SQIVND (reference sequence). V lost 4 bases and J 1 base, leaving 7 bases between the germline ends.

The chain is built from TRBV19 and TRBJ1-4; TRBD1 matches at 8 bases. The CDR3 has 14 residues. Trimming cost V 7 bases and J 8 bases; bases outside gene matches: 9. Germline CDR1 LNHDA, CDR2 SQIVND (reference sequence). The DNA for the CDR3 is TGTGCCAGTAAGCTGGACAGGGTTAGGGAAAAACTGTTTTTT. Residues: CASKLDRVREKLFF.

The gene calls are TRBV27 and TRBJ2-1; 11 bases match TRBD2. The J segment lost 2 bases and the V segment lost 4 bases, leaving 4 bases of the junction unmatched. The CDR3 has 16 residues. Germline V CDR1 and CDR2: MNHEY, SMNVEV (reference sequence). Written as DNA, the CDR3 is TGTGCCAGCAGTTCACAGACTAGCGGGACCTACAATGAGCAGTTCTTC. As protein: CASSSQTSGTYNEQFF.

The rearrangement links TRBV5-6 to TRBJ2-7, with unresolved D. Trimming left V 5 bases short and J 2 bases short, with 17 bases between. The germline CDR1 and CDR2 sequences are SGHDT and YYEEEE. This CDR3 has 15 amino acids. CDR3 in amino acids: CASSLPVPSTYEQYF. CDR3 in DNA: TGTGCCAGCAGTTTGCCCGTCCCCTCTACCTACGAGCAGTACTTC.